The 9 T cell receptor beta chains given below trace back to one sample, sequenced in a study of siplizumab effects on memory and regulatory T cells. Data came from immunoSEQ multiplex PCR; TCRdb stores just in-frame clones and leaves some out. The sample includes 94,000 or so clones, 90% to 95% seen only once; the top ten take about 6.7%. Sample: CD8+ T cells sorted from blood. The source of these receptors is a human donor in good health.

This chain connects TRBV7-9 to TRBJ2-7, with TRBD1 matching 8 bases. CDR1 SEHNR and CDR2 FQNEAQ come from the germline V gene (reference sequence). This CDR3 has 15 amino acids. With 5 bases clipped from V and 0 bases from J, the junction kept 6 bases outside the gene matches. The CDR3 coding sequence is TGTGCCAGCAGCCCGCGGGACAGGAGCTCCTACGAGCAGTACTTC. Translation: CASSPRDRSSYEQYF.

The rearrangement uses TRBV28 and TRBJ1-5; unclear D gene. The V end was cut by 5 bases, the J end by 9 bases, with 11 bases between. The V gene's germline CDR1 is MDHEN and CDR2 SYDVKM. CDR3 length equals 12 residues. CDR3 protein: CASSPLLWPQHF. The CDR3 nucleotides read TGTGCCAGCAGTCCCCTTCTATGGCCCCAGCATTTT.

Only one count was recorded for this clone. This rearrangement joins TRBV27 to TRBJ2-1; 8 nucleotides agree with TRBD1. There are 14 residues in the CDR3. Unmatched junction bases numbered 8, after V lost 6 bases and J lost 7 bases. CDR1 is MNHEY, CDR2 SMNVEV, per germline (reference sequence). This CDR3 reads CASSQQDRENEQFF. DNA for the CDR3: TGTGCCAGCAGCCAGCAGGACAGGGAGAATGAGCAGTTCTTC.

The rearrangement joins TRBV7-2 to TRBJ1-1, with a tentative D call TRBD1 (6 bases). Trimming pared 7 bases from V and 3 bases from J, leaving 15 bases between. Germline lookup yields CDR1 SGHTA and CDR2 FQGNSA. This CDR3 region has 14 residues. The CDR3 region has the DNA TGTGCCAGCACGGGAGGACAGATATACACTGAAGCTTTCTTT. This codes for CASTGGQIYTEAFF.

This chain joins TRBV7-3 and TRBJ2-7, with 8 bases that match TRBD2. The CDR3 length is 14 residues. In germline, CDR1 is SGHTA, CDR2 FQGTGA. The J segment lost 7 bases and the V segment lost 5 bases, leaving 10 bases of the junction unmatched. The CDR3 sequence is CASSDYAGGSEQYF. As DNA, the CDR3 is TGTGCCAGCAGCGACTATGCGGGAGGTAGTGAGCAGTACTTC.

This rearrangement joins TRBV7-9 to TRBJ2-5, with D hard to call. This CDR3 contains 13 residues. Trimming stripped 3 bases from V and 1 base from J, with 6 bases between. Germline lookup yields CDR1 SEHNR and CDR2 FQNEAQ (reference sequence). The DNA for the CDR3 is TGTGCCAGCAGCTTGGTGGCCCAAGAGACCCAGTACTTC. Protein product: CASSLVAQETQYF.

V and J are TRBV4-1 and TRBJ2-7, with D perhaps matching TRBD1 or TRBD2 (5 bases each). CDR1 is MGHRA, CDR2 YSYEKL, per germline. The CDR3 runs 14 residues. Trimming removed 2 bases from V and 2 bases from J, with 10 bases in between. In DNA form, the CDR3 reads TGCGCCAGCAGCCAACCGGGACGGACCTACGAGCAGTACTTC. This codes for CASSQPGRTYEQYF.

The rearrangement joins TRBV9 to TRBJ1-1; a possible D gene is TRBD1 (6 bases). V lost 5 bases to trimming and J lost 0 bases, with 11 bases between them. Germline CDR1 and CDR2: SGDLS and YYNGEE. The CDR3 has 14 residues. The CDR3: CASSLTGLNTEAFF. CDR3 sequence (DNA): TGTGCCAGCAGTTTGACAGGATTGAACACTGAAGCTTTCTTT.

The chain couples TRBV27 to TRBJ2-2; D perhaps matches TRBD1 (5 bases). V gave up 3 bases and J gave up 0 bases, with 8 bases separating them. The CDR3 is 15 residues long. Per germline, CDR1 MNHEY and CDR2 SMNVEV (reference sequence). CDR3 sequence (DNA): TGTGCCAGCAGTTTTACGACAGCGAACACCGGGGAGCTGTTTTTT. This codes for CASSFTTANTGELFF.